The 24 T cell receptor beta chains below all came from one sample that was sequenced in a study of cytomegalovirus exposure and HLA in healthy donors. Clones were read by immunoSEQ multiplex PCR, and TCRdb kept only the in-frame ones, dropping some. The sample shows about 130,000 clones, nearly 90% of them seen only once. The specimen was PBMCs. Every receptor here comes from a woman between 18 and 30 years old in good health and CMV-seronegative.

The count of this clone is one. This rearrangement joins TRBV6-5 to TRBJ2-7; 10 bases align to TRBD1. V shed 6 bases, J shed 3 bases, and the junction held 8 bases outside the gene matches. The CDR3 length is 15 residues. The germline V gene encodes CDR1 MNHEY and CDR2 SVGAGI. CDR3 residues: CASSGRDRGNYEQYF. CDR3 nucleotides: TGTGCCAGCAGCGGTCGGGACAGGGGAAACTACGAGCAGTACTTC.

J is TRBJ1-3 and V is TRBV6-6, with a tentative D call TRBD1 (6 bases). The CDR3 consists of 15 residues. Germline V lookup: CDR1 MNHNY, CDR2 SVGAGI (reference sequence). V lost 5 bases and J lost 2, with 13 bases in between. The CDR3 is CASSPVGDTGNTIYF. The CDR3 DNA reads TGTGCCAGCAGTCCTGTGGGGGACACTGGAAACACCATATATTTT.

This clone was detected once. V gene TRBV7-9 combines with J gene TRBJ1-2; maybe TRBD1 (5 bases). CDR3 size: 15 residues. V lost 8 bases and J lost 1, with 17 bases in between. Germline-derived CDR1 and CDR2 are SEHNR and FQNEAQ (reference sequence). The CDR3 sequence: CASPSPPQGNYGYTF. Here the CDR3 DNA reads TGTGCCAGCCCCTCCCCCCCCCAGGGTAACTATGGCTACACCTTC.

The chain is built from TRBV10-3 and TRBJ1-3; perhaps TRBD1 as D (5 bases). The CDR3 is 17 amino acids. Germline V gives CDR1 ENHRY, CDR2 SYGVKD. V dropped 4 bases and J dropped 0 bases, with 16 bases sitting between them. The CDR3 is CAISVGEGRSSGNTIYF. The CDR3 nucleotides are TGTGCCATCAGTGTAGGGGAGGGACGGAGCTCTGGAAACACCATATATTTT.

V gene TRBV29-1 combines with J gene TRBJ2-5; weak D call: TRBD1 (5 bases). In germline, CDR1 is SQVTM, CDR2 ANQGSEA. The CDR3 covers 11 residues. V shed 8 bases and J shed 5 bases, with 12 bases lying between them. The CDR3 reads CSTPGKETQYF. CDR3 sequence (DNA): TGCAGCACCCCAGGGAAGGAGACCCAGTACTTC.

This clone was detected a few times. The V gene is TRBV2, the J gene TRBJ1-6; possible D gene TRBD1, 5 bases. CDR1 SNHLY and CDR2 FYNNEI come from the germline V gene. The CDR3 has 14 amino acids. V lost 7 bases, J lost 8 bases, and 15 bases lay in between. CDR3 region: CASIPSTRDSPLHF. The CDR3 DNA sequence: TGTGCCAGCATCCCTTCCACCAGGGATTCACCCCTCCACTTT. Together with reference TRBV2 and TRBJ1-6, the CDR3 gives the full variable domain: EPEVTQTPSHQVTQMGQEVILRCVPISNHLYFYWYRQILGQKVEFLVSFYNNEISEKSEIFDDQFSVERPDGSNFTLKIRSTKLEDSAMYFCASIPSTRDSPLHFGNGTRLTVT.

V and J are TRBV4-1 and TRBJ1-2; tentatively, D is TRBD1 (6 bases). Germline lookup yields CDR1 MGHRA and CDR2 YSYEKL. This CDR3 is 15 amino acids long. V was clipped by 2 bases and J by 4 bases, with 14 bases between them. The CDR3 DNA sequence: TGCGCCAGCAGCCAACCCTCCGGGACAACCTATGGCTACACCTTC. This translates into CASSQPSGTTYGYTF.

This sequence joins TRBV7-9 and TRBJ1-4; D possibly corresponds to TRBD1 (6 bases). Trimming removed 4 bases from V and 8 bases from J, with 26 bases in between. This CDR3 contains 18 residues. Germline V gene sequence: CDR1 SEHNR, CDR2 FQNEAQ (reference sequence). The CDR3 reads CASSSYPHRDNKWEKLFF. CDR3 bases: TGTGCCAGCAGCTCCTATCCCCATCGGGACAACAAGTGGGAAAAACTGTTTTTT.

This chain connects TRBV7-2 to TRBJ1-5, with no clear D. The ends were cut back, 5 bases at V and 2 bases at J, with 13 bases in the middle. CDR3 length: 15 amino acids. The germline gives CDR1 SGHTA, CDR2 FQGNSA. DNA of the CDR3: TGTGCCAGCAGCCTGGGCCCCTATGGCAATCAGCCCCAGCATTTT. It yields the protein CASSLGPYGNQPQHF.

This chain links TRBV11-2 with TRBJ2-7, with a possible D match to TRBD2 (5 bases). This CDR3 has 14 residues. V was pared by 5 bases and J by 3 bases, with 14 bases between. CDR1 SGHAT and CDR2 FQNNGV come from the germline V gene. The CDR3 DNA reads TGTGCCAGCAGCCCCTCCTGGAGGAACTACGAGCAGTACTTC. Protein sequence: CASSPSWRNYEQYF.

CDR3 sequence: CASSAGLVADTQYF. The CDR3, as DNA: TGTGCCAGCAGCGCAGGGTTGGTGGCAGATACGCAGTATTTT. The chain combines TRBV2 with TRBJ2-3; a weak D match, TRBD1 (5 bases). Trimming removed 6 bases at V and 4 bases at J, with 14 bases between. The CDR3 length is 14 residues. In germline, CDR1 is SNHLY, CDR2 FYNNEI.

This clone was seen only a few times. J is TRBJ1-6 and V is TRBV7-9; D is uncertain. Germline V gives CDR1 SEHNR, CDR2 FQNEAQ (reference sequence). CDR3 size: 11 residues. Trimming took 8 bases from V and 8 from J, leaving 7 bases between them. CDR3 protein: CASSFDSPLHF. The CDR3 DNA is TGTGCCAGCTCCTTTGATTCACCCCTCCACTTT.

For the CDR3, the DNA is TGTGCCAGCAGTTTACGGACAGGGGGCATCTACGAGCAGTACTTC. This codes for CASSLRTGGIYEQYF. The rearrangement uses TRBV13 and TRBJ2-7, with 11 bases identical to TRBD1. V was pared by 6 bases and J by 3 bases, with 7 bases of the junction left unmatched. This CDR3 has 15 amino acids. Germline CDR1 PRHDT, CDR2 FYEKMQ (reference sequence).

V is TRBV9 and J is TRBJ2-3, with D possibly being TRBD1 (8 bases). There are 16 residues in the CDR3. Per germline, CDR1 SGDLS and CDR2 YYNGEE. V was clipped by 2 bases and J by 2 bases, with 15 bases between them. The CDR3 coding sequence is TGTGCCAGCAGCGTGGGGGGGGACAGGCTCACAGATACGCAGTATTTT. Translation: CASSVGGDRLTDTQYF. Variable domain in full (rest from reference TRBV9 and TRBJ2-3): DSGVTQTPKHLITATGQRVTLRCSPRSGDLSVYWYQQSLDQGLQFLIQYYNGEERAKGNILERFSAQQFPDLHSELNLSSLELGDSALYFCASSVGGDRLTDTQYFGPGTRLTVL.

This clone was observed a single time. The CDR3 is CASSGTRADQETQYF. DNA for the CDR3: TGTGCCAGCAGCGGCACGAGGGCAGACCAAGAGACCCAGTACTTC. This chain links TRBV7-9 with TRBJ2-5; tentative D call: TRBD2 (5 bases). The length of the CDR3 is 15 residues. V lost 5 bases and J lost 0, with 13 bases in between. Germline CDR1 and CDR2: SEHNR and FQNEAQ (reference sequence). The full variable domain, with the rest looked up from reference TRBV7-9 and TRBJ2-5, is DTGVSQNPRHKITKRGQNVTFRCDPISEHNRLYWYRQTLGQGPEFLTYFQNEAQLEKSRLLSDRFSAERPKGSFSTLEIQRTEQGDSAMYLCASSGTRADQETQYFGPGTRLLVL.

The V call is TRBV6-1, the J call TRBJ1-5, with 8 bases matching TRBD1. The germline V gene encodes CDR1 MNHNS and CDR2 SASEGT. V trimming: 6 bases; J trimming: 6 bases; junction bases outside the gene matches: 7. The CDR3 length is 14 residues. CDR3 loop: CASRTGVDFQPQHF. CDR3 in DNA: TGTGCCAGCAGGACAGGGGTGGACTTTCAGCCCCAGCATTTT.

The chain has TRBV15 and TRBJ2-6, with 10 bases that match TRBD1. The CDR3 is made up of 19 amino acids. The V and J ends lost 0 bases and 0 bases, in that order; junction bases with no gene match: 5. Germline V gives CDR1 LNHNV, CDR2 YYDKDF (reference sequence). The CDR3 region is CATSRDLGQGLSGANVLTF. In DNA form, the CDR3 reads TGTGCCACCAGCAGAGATCTGGGACAGGGGCTCTCTGGGGCCAACGTCCTGACTTTC.

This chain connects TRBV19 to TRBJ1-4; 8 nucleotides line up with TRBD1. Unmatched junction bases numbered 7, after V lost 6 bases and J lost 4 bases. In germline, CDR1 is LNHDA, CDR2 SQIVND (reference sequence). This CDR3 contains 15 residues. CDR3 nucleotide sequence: TGTGCCAGTAGACCGGGACAGGCGGATAATGAAAAACTGTTTTTT. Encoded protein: CASRPGQADNEKLFF. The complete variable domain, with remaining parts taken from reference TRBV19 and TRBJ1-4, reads DGGITQSPKYLFRKEGQNVTLSCEQNLNHDAMYWYRQDPGQGLRLIYYSQIVNDFQKGDIAEGYSVSREKKESFPLTVTSAQKNPTAFYLCASRPGQADNEKLFFGSGTQLSVL.

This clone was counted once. CDR3 DNA sequence: TGTGCCAGCAGTTCAGGGGGAGGTTATGGCTACACCTTC. Its translation is CASSSGGGYGYTF. The chain couples TRBV25-1 to TRBJ1-2; 7 bases line up with TRBD1. V lost 5 bases and J lost 5; bases outside the gene matches: 5. Germline CDR1 reads MGHDK; CDR2 reads SYGVNS. The CDR3 contains 13 residues.

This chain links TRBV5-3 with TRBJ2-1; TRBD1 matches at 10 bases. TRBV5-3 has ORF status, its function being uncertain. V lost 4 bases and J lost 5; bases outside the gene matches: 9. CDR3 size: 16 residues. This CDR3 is CARSTWGTGEDNEQFF. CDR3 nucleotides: TGTGCCAGAAGCACGTGGGGGACAGGGGAAGACAATGAGCAGTTCTTC.

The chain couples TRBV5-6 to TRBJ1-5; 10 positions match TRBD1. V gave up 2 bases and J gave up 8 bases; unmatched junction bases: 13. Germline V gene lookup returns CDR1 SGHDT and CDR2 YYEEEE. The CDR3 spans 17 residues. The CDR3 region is CASSFPAGTGEVEPQHF. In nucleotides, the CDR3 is TGTGCCAGCAGCTTCCCCGCCGGGACAGGGGAAGTGGAGCCCCAGCATTTT.

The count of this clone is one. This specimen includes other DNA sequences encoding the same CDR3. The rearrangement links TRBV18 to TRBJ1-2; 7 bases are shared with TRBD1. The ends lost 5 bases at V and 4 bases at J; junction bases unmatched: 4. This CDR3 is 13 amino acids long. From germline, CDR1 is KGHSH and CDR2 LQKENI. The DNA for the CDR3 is TGTGCCAGCTCAAGGGACAGCTCCTATGGCTACACCTTC. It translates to CASSRDSSYGYTF.

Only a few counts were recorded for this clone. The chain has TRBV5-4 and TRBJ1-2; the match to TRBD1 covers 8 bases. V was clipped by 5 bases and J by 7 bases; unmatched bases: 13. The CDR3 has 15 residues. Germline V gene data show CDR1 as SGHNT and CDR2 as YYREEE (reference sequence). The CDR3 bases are TGTGCCAGCAGAGTCGAAACCCAGGGGGCGGGTGGCTACACCTTC. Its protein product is CASRVETQGAGGYTF. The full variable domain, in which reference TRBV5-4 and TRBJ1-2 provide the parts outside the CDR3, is ETGVTQSPTHLIKTRGQQVTLRCSSQSGHNTVSWYQQALGQGPQFIFQYYREEENGRGNFPPRFSGLQFPNYSSELNVNALELDDSALYLCASRVETQGAGGYTFGSGTRLTVV.

CDR3 region: CASSQVFGKSSYNEQFF. The CDR3 DNA follows: TGCGCCAGCAGCCAAGTGTTCGGGAAGAGCTCCTACAATGAGCAGTTCTTC. The chain uses TRBV4-1 and TRBJ2-1; tentatively, D is TRBD2 (5 bases). The CDR3 loop spans 17 amino acids. CDR1 and CDR2 from the germline V gene are MGHRA and YSYEKL. The ends were cut back, 1 base at V and 0 bases at J, with 13 bases in the middle.